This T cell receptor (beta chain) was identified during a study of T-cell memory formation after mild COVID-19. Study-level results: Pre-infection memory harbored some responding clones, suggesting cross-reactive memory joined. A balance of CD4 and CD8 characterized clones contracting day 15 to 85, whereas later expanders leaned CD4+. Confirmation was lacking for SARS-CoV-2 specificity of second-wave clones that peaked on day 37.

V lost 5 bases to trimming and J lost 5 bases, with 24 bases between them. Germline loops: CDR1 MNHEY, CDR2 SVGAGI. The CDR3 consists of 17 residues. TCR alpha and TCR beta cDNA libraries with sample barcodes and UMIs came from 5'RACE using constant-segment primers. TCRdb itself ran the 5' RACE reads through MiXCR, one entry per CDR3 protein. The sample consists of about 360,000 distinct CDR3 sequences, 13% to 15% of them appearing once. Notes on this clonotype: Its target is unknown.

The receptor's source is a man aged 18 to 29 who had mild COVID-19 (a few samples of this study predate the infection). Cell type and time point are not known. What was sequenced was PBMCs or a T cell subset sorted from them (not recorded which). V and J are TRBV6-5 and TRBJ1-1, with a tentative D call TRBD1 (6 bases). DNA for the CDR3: TGTGCCAGCAGTCGACGGGGGGCGGGCCGTTCGTATACTGAAGCTTTCTTT. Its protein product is CASSRRGAGRSYTEAFF.